Below, 20 T cell receptor beta chains from the same sample are listed, as sequenced in a study of blood T cell repertoires in COVID-19. TCRdb's copy holds only in-frame clones and misses some; the assay was immunoSEQ multiplex PCR. The sample yields a few hundred thousand clones, 80% to 90% seen once. The sample taken for sequencing was peripheral blood. These receptors all come from a woman in her 70s with COVID-19, enrolled during active disease.

This chain joins TRBV10-2 and TRBJ2-7; 8 positions match TRBD1. Germline assignment: CDR1 WSHSY and CDR2 SAAADI. CDR3 size: 14 residues. V gave up 5 bases and J gave up 5 bases; unmatched junction bases: 8. The CDR3 DNA sequence: TGCGCCAGCAGTTTTGACAGGGGAGGACACGAGCAGTACTTC. Translated: CASSFDRGGHEQYF.

The CDR3 coding sequence is TGTGCCAGTAGTACCCAGGGGGCTGGGGCCAACGTCCTGACTTTC. It translates to CASSTQGAGANVLTF. V gene TRBV19 combines with J gene TRBJ2-6; 7 bases map to TRBD1. Germline assignment: CDR1 LNHDA and CDR2 SQIVND (reference sequence). This CDR3 comprises 15 residues. V shed 4 bases and J 2 bases; nucleotides not matched to a gene: 2.

The chain joins TRBV2 to TRBJ2-2, with D perhaps TRBD2 (7 bases). Between the trimmed V and J ends, which lost 6 bases and 5 bases, there was a span of 16 bases. Per the germline V gene, CDR1 is SNHLY and CDR2 is FYNNEI. The CDR3 is 15 residues long. The CDR3 loop is CASRGTIRGTGELFF. Here the CDR3 DNA reads TGTGCCAGCAGAGGGACTATTAGGGGGACCGGGGAGCTGTTTTTT.

The V and J genes are TRBV18 and TRBJ1-1, with no clear D. This CDR3 spans 14 amino acids. V lost 1 base and J lost 9, with 15 bases in between. CDR1 and CDR2 (germline): KGHSH, LQKENI. The CDR3 nucleotides are TGTGCCAGCTCACCACTTTCAGGATCGGATCAAGCTTTCTTT. It translates to CASSPLSGSDQAFF.

V gene TRBV12-5 combines with J gene TRBJ2-2, with D possibly matching TRBD2 (5 bases). The CDR3 sequence is 16 residues long. Germline V CDR1 and CDR2: LGHNT, FRNRAP. The germline V and J ends were trimmed by 4 bases and 0 bases, with 12 bases remaining between them. CDR3 bases: TGTGCTAGTGGTTCCCTCGGAGGTACGAACACCGGGGAGCTGTTTTTT. It encodes CASGSLGGTNTGELFF.

V is TRBV11-2 and J is TRBJ1-1; TRBD1 might be the D (5 bases). The CDR3 runs to 16 residues. Germline V gene data show CDR1 as SGHAT and CDR2 as FQNNGV. The V and J ends lost 1 base and 5 bases respectively, with 17 bases between them. The CDR3 spells CASSLVGGGSGTEAFF. CDR3 sequence (DNA): TGTGCCAGCAGCTTAGTCGGGGGTGGGAGTGGGACTGAAGCTTTCTTT.

The chain recombines TRBV7-2 with TRBJ2-3; unclear D gene. Trimming left V 5 bases short and J 3 bases short, with 12 bases between. Germline CDR1 SGHTA, CDR2 FQGNSA. The CDR3 consists of 14 residues. DNA for the CDR3: TGTGCCAGCAGCGGCGTGAGGTGGACAGATACGCAGTATTTT. It codes for CASSGVRWTDTQYF.

The gene calls are TRBV7-2 and TRBJ1-1, with TRBD1 matching over 7 bases. CDR1 is SGHTA and CDR2 is FQGNSA in the germline V gene. With 1 base clipped from V and 0 bases from J, the junction kept 5 bases outside the gene matches. The CDR3 spans 16 residues. For the CDR3, the DNA is TGTGCCAGCAGCTTAGGGACAGGAGTTATGAACACTGAAGCTTTCTTT. Its protein product is CASSLGTGVMNTEAFF.

The CDR3 DNA reads TGCAGCGTTGACAGGGTTCTCACTGAAGCTTTCTTT. It encodes CSVDRVLTEAFF. This rearrangement joins TRBV29-1 to TRBJ1-1; D possibly corresponds to TRBD1 (5 bases). The CDR3 has 12 amino acids. Looked up from germline, CDR1 is SQVTM and CDR2 is ANQGSEA. The germline V and J ends were trimmed by 3 bases and 4 bases, with 9 bases remaining between them.

V usage is TRBV7-9 and J usage is TRBJ2-1; 9 bases line up with TRBD2. CDR1 is SEHNR, CDR2 FQNEAQ, per germline (reference sequence). The trim removed 1 base at V and 8 bases at J, leaving 9 bases unmatched. This CDR3 is 16 amino acids long. CDR3 in DNA: TGTGCCAGCAGCTTAGTGGTTGCGGGGGGGCTAGATGAGCAGTTCTTC. Protein product: CASSLVVAGGLDEQFF.

Concerning this clone itself: At one end, the junction sequence differs from germline, possibly due to a read error. V is TRBV5-6 and J is TRBJ1-1; 8 bases agree with TRBD1. CDR1 and CDR2 (germline): SGHDT, YYEEEE. There are 11 residues in the CDR3. The CDR3 sequence: CASSQGQGLAF. CDR3 in DNA: TGTGCCAGCAGCCAAGGACAGGGCCTAGCCTTT.

CDR3 residues: CATSHPGSGNTIYF. The CDR3 DNA sequence: TGTGCCACCAGTCATCCAGGCTCTGGAAACACCATATATTTT. V and J are TRBV24-1 and TRBJ1-3; no firm D call. The CDR3 is 14 residues long. CDR1 and CDR2 (germline): KGHDR, SFDVKD. The V gene lost 6 bases and the J gene lost 0 bases, with 8 bases spanning the gap.

V and J are TRBV30 and TRBJ1-6; 8 bases match TRBD1. The CDR3 has 15 amino acids. CDR1 and CDR2 (germline): GTSNPN, SVGIG (reference sequence). Unmatched junction bases numbered 12, after V lost 4 bases and J lost 10 bases. The CDR3 sequence: CAWTQGATYTSPLHF. The DNA for the CDR3 is TGTGCCTGGACCCAGGGGGCCACGTATACCTCACCCCTCCACTTT. Based on the CDR3 plus reference TRBV30 and TRBJ1-6, the full variable domain is SQTIHQWPATLVQPVGSPLSLECTVEGTSNPNLYWYRQAAGRGLQLLFYSVGIGQISSEVPQNLSASRPQDRQFILSSKKLLLSDSGFYLCAWTQGATYTSPLHFGNGTRLTVT.

This chain uses TRBV30 with TRBJ2-2; 12 bases map to TRBD1. The CDR3 consists of 15 residues. J lost 6 bases, V lost 4 bases, and 6 bases had no gene match. Germline assignment: CDR1 GTSNPN and CDR2 SVGIG (reference sequence). This CDR3 is CAWNPGTGGPGELFF. CDR3 DNA sequence: TGTGCCTGGAATCCCGGGACAGGGGGCCCCGGGGAGCTGTTTTTT.

The chain employs TRBV29-1 and TRBJ1-2, with a possible D match to TRBD1 (6 bases). The germline V gene encodes CDR1 SQVTM and CDR2 ANQGSEA. The CDR3 has 13 residues. V lost 7 bases, J lost 6 bases, and 18 bases lay in between. CDR3 sequence reads: CSADEQGSHGYTF. The CDR3 coding sequence is TGCAGCGCAGATGAACAGGGATCTCATGGCTACACCTTC.

The genes are TRBV5-6 and TRBJ2-3, with D uncertain. Per germline, CDR1 SGHDT and CDR2 YYEEEE. Deletions cut 4 bases from V and 6 bases from J, with 9 bases between. This CDR3 contains 12 residues. The CDR3 DNA reads as TGTGCCAGCAGCCGCGGATTGGATACGCAGTATTTT. It yields the protein CASSRGLDTQYF. Filled out from reference TRBV5-6 and TRBJ2-3, the complete variable domain reads DAGVTQSPTHLIKTRGQQVTLRCSPKSGHDTVSWYQQALGQGPQFIFQYYEEEERQRGNFPDRFSGHQFPNYSSELNVNALLLGDSALYLCASSRGLDTQYFGPGTRLTVL.

The V call is TRBV19, the J call TRBJ1-5; 8 bases are a match to TRBD1. From germline, CDR1 is LNHDA and CDR2 SQIVND (reference sequence). V dropped 4 bases and J dropped 7; count of bases not matched to a gene: 6. The CDR3 runs to 14 residues. CDR3 nucleotides: TGTGCCAGTAGTACGGACAGGGAATCCCAGCCCCAGCATTTT. Translating gives CASSTDRESQPQHF.

This clone came up once. The rearrangement links TRBV6-5 to TRBJ2-7, with 7 positions matching TRBD2. Losses at the gene ends were 7 bases for V and 4 bases for J; bases not matched to a gene: 7. CDR1 is MNHEY and CDR2 is SVGAGI in the germline V gene. This CDR3 has 13 residues. CDR3 residues: CASMGWEGYEQYF. The CDR3 coding sequence is TGTGCCAGCATGGGGTGGGAGGGGTACGAGCAGTACTTC.

This chain connects TRBV7-2 to TRBJ2-5; TRBD2 is a possible D gene (6 bases). CDR3 length: 14 residues. Germline V gene sequence: CDR1 SGHTA, CDR2 FQGNSA. Trimming cost V 1 base and J 3 bases, with 9 bases left between them. CDR3 sequence reads: CASSLGPGEETQYF. CDR3 nucleotide sequence: TGTGCCAGCAGCTTAGGCCCGGGGGAAGAGACCCAGTACTTC.

The chain carries TRBV28 and TRBJ2-3; 7 bases agree with TRBD2. Trimming removed 4 bases from V and 6 bases from J; junction bases left unmatched: 13. CDR1 MDHEN and CDR2 SYDVKM come from the germline V gene. The CDR3 spans 16 residues. The CDR3 bases are TGTGCCAGCAGTTGGGACTACAAAAATCCAACTGATACGCAGTATTTT. Translating gives CASSWDYKNPTDTQYF.